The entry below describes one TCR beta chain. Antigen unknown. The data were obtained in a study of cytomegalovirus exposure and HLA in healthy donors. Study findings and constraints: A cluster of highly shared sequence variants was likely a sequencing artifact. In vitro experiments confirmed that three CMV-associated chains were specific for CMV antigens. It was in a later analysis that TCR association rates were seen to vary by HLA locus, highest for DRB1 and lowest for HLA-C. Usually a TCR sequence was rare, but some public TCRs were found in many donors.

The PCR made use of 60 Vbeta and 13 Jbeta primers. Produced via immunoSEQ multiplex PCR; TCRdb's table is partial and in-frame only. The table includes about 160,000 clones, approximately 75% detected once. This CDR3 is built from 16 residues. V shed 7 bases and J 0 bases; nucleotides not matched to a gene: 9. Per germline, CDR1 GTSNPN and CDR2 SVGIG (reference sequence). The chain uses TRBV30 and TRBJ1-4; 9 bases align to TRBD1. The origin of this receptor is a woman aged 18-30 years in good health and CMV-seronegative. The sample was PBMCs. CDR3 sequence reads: CAYTQGAAATNEKLFF. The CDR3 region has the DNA TGTGCCTATACACAGGGGGCGGCGGCAACTAATGAAAAACTGTTTTTT. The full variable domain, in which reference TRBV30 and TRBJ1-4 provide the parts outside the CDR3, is SQTIHQWPATLVQPVGSPLSLECTVEGTSNPNLYWYRQAAGRGLQLLFYSVGIGQISSEVPQNLSASRPQDRQFILSSKKLLLSDSGFYLCAYTQGAAATNEKLFFGSGTQLSVL.